This T cell receptor beta chain was obtained from a study of OX40 agonist ivuxolimab in advanced cancers. Study in general: Given to patients was ivuxolimab, an agonistic anti-OX40 (CD134) antibody. Subjects had a mean age of about 57 years, with a range of roughly 23 to 80; around 80% were male. Prior anti-PD-1, anti-PD-L1 or anti-CTLA-4 therapy was allowed; around 40% had some.

The study sampled blood at baseline, cycle 4 day 1, and cycle 7 day 1. CDR3 size: 15 residues. J was trimmed by 5 bases and V by 0 bases; bases with no gene match: 6. Germline CDR1 is MGHRA and CDR2 is YSYEKL. Sequenced by immunoSEQ multiplex PCR; TCRdb stores in-frame clones only, minus some. The sample lists about 22,000 clones; approximately 86% were seen once. The rearrangement uses TRBV4-1 and TRBJ1-2, with 7 bases matching TRBD1. The sample consisted of CD4+ or CD8+ T cells sorted from blood, taken in a trial of the OX40 agonist ivuxolimab. The source is an adult with an advanced solid tumor such as melanoma, head and neck, liver or kidney cancer. CDR3 DNA: TGCGCCAGCAGCCAAGATCCGGGACAGTCGTATGGCTACACCTTC. Translating gives CASSQDPGQSYGYTF.